This T cell receptor beta chain is from a study of Graves' ophthalmopathy and Graves' hyperthyroidism. Those donors who had ophthalmopathy presented with moderate-to-severe activity, a CAS of ≥3, a NOSPECS of ≥4 and a duration under 3 months. Exclusion applied to patients with other autoimmune diseases, uncontrolled infections, pregnancy or lactation. Whole-study findings and limits: Thyroid clonotypes that were expanded above 0.001 frequency mostly also appeared in blood.

The germline CDR1 and CDR2 sequences are SGHTA and FQGNSA. This CDR3 spans 14 amino acids. There are many counts of this clonotype. What it binds is unknown. One end of the junction does not line up with germline, which may come from a read error. Amplified material comprised TCR beta CDR3 regions derived from RNA transcripts. First-round RT-PCR employed HTBI primers, with a second-round multiplex PCR after it. TCRdb re-analysed the multiplex PCR reads in MiXCR, keeping a single row per CDR3 protein. The table shows around 400,000 distinct CDR3 sequences, with 15% to 20% occurring only once. This chain uses TRBV7-2 with TRBJ2-7, with 7 bases aligning to TRBD2. The origin of this receptor is a woman aged 18 to 35 with Graves' ophthalmopathy. Sequencing was carried out using peripheral blood. The CDR3 is CASSLAGGYYEQYF. CDR3 sequence (DNA): TGTGCCAGCAGTTTAGCGGGCGGCTACTACGAGCAGTACTTC.